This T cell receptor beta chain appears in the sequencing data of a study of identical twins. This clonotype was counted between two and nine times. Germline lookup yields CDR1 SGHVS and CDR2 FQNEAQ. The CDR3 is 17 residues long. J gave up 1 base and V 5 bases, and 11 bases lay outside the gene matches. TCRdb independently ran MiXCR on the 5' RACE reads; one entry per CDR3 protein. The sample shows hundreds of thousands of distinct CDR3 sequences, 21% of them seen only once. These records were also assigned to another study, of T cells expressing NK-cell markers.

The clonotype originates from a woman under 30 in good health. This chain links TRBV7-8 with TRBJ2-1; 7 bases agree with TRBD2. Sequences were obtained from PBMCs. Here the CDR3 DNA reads TGTGCCAGCAGCCCCTTGTACGGCGGGGGATCCTACAATGAGCAGTTCTTC. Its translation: CASSPLYGGGSYNEQFF.